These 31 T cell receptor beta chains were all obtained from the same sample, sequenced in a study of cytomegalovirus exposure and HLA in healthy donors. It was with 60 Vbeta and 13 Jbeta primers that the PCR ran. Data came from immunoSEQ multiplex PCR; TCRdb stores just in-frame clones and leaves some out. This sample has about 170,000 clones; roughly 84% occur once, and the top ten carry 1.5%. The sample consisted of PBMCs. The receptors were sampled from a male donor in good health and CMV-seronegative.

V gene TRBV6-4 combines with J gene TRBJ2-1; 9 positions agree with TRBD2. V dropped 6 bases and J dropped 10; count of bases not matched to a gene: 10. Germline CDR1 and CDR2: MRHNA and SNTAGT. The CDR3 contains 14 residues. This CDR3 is CASRTSGQGGEQFF. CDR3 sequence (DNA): TGTGCCAGCAGAACTAGCGGGCAAGGAGGAGAGCAGTTCTTC.

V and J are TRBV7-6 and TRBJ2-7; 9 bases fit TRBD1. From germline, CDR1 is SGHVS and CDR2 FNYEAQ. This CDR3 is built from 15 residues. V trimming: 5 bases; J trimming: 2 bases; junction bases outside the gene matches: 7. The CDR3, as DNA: TGTGCCAGCAGCCGGCTAGGACAGGGGACCTACGAGCAGTACTTC. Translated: CASSRLGQGTYEQYF.

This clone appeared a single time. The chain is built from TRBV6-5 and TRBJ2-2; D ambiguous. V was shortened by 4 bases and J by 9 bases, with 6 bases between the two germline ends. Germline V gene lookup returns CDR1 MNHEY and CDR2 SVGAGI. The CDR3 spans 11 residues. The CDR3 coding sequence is TGTGCCAGCAGTTCCCTCCGGGAGCTGTTTTTT. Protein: CASSSLRELFF.

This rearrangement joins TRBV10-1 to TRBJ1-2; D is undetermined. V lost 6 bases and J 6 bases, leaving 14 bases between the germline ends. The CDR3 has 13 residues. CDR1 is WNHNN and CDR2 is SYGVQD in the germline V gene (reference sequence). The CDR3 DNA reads TGCGCCAGCAGCCCCTCGGGGTCTGATGGCTACACCTTC. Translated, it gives CASSPSGSDGYTF.

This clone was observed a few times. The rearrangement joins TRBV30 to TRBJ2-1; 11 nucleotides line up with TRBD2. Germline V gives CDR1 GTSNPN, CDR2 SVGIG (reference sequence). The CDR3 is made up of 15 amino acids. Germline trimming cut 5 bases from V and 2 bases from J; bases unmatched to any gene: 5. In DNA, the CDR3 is TGTGCCTGGGATACTAGCGGGAGTACCTACAATGAGCAGTTCTTC. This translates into CAWDTSGSTYNEQFF.

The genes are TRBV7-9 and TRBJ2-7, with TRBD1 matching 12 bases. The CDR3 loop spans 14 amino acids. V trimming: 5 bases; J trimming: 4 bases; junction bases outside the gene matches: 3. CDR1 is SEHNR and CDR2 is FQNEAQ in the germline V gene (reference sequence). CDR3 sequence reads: CASSTGQGAYEQYF. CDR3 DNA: TGTGCCAGCAGCACGGGACAGGGGGCATACGAGCAGTACTTC.

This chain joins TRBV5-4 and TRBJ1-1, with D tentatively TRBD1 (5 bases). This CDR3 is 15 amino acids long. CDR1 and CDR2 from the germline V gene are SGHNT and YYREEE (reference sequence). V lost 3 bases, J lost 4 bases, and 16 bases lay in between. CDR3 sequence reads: CASSSVGVYSTEAFF. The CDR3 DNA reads TGTGCCAGCAGCTCCGTAGGGGTTTATAGCACTGAAGCTTTCTTT.

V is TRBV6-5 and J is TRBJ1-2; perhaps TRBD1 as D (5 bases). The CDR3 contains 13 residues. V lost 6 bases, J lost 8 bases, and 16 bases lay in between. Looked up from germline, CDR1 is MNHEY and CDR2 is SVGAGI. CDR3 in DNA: TGTGCCAGCAGCCCACGGCAGGGCGGAGGCTACACCTTC. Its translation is CASSPRQGGGYTF.

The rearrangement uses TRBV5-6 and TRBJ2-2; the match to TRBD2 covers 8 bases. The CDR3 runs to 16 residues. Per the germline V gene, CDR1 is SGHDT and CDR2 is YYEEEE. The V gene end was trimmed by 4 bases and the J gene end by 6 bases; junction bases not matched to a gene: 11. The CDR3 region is CASSLAPGLVAGELFF. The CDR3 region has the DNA TGTGCCAGCAGCCTGGCCCCGGGACTAGTAGCCGGGGAGCTGTTTTTT.

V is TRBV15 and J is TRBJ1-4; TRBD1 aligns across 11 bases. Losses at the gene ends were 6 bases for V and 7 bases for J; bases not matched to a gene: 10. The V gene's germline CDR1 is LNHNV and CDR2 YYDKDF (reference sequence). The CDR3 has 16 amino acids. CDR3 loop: CATREMGTGGSEKLFF. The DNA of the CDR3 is TGTGCCACCAGAGAAATGGGGACAGGGGGTTCTGAAAAACTGTTTTTT.

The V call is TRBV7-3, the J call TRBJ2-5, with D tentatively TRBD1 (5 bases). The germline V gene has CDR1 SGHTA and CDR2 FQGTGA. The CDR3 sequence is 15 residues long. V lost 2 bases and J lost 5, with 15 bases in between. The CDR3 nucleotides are TGTGCCAGCAGCTTAGGGTTGTTAGCAGGGGAGACCCAGTACTTC. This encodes CASSLGLLAGETQYF.

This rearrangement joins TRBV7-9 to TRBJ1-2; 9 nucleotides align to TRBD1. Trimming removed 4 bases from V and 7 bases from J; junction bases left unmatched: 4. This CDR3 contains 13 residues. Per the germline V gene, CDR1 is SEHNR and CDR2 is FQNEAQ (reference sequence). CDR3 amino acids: CASSSATGGGYTF. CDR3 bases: TGTGCCAGCAGCTCAGCGACAGGGGGTGGCTACACCTTC.

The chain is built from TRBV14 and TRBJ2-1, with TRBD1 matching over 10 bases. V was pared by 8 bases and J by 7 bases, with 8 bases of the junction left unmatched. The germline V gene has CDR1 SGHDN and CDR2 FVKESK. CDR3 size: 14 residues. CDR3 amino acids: CASLGQGMGNEQFF. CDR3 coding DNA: TGTGCCAGCCTGGGACAGGGGATGGGGAATGAGCAGTTCTTC.

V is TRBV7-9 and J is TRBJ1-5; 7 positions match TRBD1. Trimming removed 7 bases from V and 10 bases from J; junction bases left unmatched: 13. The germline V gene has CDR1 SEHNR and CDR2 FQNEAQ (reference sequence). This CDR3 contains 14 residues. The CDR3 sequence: CASTTTRQGDPQHF. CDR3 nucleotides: TGTGCCAGCACGACGACTAGACAGGGAGACCCCCAGCATTTT.

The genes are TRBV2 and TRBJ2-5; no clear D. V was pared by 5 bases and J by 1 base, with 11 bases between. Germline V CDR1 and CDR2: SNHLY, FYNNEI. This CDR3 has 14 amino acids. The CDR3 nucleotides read TGTGCCAGCAGTTGGCGGCCCGGCCAAGAGACCCAGTACTTC. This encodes CASSWRPGQETQYF.

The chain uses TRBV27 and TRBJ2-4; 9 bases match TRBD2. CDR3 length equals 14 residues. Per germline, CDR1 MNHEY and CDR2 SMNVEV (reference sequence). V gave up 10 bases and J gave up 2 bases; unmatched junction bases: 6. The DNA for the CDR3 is TGTGCCACCCGAGCGGGAGGATCCAAAAACATTCAGTACTTC. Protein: CATRAGGSKNIQYF.

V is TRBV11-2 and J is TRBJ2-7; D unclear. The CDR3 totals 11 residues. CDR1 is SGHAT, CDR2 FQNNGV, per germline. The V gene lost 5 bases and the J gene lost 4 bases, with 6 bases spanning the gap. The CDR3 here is CASSAVYEQYF. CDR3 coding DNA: TGTGCCAGCAGCGCAGTTTACGAGCAGTACTTC.

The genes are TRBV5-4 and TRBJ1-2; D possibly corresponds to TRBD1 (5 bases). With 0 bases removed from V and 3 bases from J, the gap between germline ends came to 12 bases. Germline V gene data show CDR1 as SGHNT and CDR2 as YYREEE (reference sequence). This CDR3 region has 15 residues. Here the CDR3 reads CASSLGGTHYYGYTF. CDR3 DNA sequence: TGTGCCAGCAGCTTGGGGGGCACACACTACTATGGCTACACCTTC.

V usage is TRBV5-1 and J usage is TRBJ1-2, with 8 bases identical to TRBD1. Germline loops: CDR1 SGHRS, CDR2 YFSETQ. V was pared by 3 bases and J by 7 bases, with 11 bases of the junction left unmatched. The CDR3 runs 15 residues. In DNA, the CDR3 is TGCGCCAGCAGCTCCCAAACGACAGGGGCCAGTGGCTACACCTTC. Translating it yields CASSSQTTGASGYTF.

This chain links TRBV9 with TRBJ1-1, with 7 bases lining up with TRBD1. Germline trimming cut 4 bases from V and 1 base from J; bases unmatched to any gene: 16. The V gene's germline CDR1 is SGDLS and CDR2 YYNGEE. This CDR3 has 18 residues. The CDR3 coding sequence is TGTGCCAGCAGCCCCTGGAACTCTGGGACAGCCGAGAACACTGAAGCTTTCTTT. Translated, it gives CASSPWNSGTAENTEAFF.

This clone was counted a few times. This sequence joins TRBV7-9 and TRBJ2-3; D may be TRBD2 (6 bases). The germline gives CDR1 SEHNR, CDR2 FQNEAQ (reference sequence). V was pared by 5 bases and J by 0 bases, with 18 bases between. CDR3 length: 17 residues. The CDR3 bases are TGTGCCAGCAGCACCCGGAGGGTTGCGCGGAGCACAGATACGCAGTATTTT. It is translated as CASSTRRVARSTDTQYF.

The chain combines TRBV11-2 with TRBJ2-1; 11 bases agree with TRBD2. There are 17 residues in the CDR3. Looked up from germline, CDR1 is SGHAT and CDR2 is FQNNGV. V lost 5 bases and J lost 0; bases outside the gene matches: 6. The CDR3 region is CASSLWTSGSSYNEQFF. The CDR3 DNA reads TGTGCCAGCAGCCTCTGGACTAGCGGGTCCTCCTACAATGAGCAGTTCTTC.

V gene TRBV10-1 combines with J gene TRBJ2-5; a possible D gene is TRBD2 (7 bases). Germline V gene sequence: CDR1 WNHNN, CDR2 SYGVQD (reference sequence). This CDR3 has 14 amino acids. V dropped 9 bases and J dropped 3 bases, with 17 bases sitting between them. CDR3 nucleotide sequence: TGCGCCAGTGGGTTTAAGGGGGGGAAAGAGACCCAGTACTTC. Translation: CASGFKGGKETQYF.

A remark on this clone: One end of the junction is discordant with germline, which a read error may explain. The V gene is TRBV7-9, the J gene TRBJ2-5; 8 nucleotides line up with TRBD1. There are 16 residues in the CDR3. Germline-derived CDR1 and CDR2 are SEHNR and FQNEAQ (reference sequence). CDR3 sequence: CSSGRSTDRAVKTQYF. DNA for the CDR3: TGTTCCAGCGGAAGATCAACGGACAGGGCGGTGAAGACCCAGTACTTC. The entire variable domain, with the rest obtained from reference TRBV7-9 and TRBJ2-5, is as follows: DTGVSQNPRHKITKRGQNVTFRCDPISEHNRLYWYRQTLGQGPEFLTYFQNEAQLEKSRLLSDRFSAERPKGSFSTLEIQRTEQGDSAMYLCSSGRSTDRAVKTQYFGPGTRLLVL.

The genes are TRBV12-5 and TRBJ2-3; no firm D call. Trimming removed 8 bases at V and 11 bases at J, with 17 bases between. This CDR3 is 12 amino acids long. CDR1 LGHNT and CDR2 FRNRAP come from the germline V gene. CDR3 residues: CASNLLGERQYF. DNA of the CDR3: TGTGCTAGTAACCTCTTGGGCGAAAGGCAGTATTTT.

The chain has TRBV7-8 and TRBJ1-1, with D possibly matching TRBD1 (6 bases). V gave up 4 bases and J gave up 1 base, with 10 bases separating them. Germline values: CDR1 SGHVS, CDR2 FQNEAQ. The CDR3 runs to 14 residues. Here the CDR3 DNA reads TGTGCCAGCAGCTCCGGACAGCCGAACACTGAAGCTTTCTTT. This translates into CASSSGQPNTEAFF.

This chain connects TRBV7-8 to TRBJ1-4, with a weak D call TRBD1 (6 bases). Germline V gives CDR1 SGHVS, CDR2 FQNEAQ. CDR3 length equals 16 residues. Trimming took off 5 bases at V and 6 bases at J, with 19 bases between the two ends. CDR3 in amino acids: CASSPRLRGAHEKLFF. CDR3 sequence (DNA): TGTGCCAGCAGCCCCCGGCTTCGGGGGGCGCATGAAAAACTGTTTTTT.

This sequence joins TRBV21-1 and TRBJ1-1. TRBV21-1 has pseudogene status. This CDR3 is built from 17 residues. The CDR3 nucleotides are TGTGCCAGCAGCAAAGGTGGGGAGAAGAATAGAAACACTGAAGCTTTCTTT. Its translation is CASSKGGEKNRNTEAFF.

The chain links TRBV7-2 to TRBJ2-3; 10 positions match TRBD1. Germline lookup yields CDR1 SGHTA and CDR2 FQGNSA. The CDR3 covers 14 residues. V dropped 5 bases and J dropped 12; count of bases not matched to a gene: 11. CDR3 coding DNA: TGTGCCAGCAGCGGCGGGACAGGGGCTTCCCACCAGTATTTT. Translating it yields CASSGGTGASHQYF.

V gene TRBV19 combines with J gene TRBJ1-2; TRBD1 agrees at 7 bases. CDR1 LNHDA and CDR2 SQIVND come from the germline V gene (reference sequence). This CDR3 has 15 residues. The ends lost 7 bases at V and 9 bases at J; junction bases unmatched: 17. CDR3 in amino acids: CASTPTLGQAGRYTF. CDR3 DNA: TGTGCCAGTACCCCAACCCTAGGACAGGCGGGTCGCTACACCTTC.

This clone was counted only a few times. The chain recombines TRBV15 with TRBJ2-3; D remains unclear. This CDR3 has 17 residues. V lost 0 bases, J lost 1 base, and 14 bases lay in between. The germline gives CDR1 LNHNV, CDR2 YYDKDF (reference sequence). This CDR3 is CATSRDPVLFGTDTQYF. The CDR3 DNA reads TGTGCCACCAGCAGAGATCCCGTTCTATTCGGCACAGATACGCAGTATTTT. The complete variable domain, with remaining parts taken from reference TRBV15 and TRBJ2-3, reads DAMVIQNPRYQVTQFGKPVTLSCSQTLNHNVMYWYQQKSSQAPKLLFHYYDKDFNNEADTPDNFQSRRPNTSFCFLDIRSPGLGDTAMYLCATSRDPVLFGTDTQYFGPGTRLTVL.